The sequence of this T cell receptor beta chain was determined in a study of blood T cell repertoires in COVID-19. Profiling relied on immunoSEQ multiplex PCR, and the TCRdb table lists in-frame clones only, not all of them. The profile shows fewer than 250,000 clones, 65% to 85% of them singletons. Germline V CDR1 and CDR2: SGHDT, YYEEEE. V gave up 7 bases and J gave up 1 base, with 12 bases separating them. The CDR3 extends over 14 amino acids. This clonotype was obtained from a man aged 50 to 60 with active or convalescent COVID-19. The sample taken for sequencing was peripheral blood. V and J are TRBV5-6 and TRBJ1-3; D perhaps matches TRBD1 (6 bases). In DNA, the CDR3 is TGTGCCAGCGAGGCAGGGGCTTCTGGAAACACCATATATTTT. Translation: CASEAGASGNTIYF.